The clone carrying this T cell receptor (beta chain) was counted a single time. This sample is drawn from a study of T cells in localized non-small cell lung cancer. Data came from immunoSEQ multiplex PCR; TCRdb stores just in-frame clones and leaves some out. The table has fewer than 25,000 clones, roughly 90% seen once. Germline V CDR1 and CDR2: LNHDA, SQIVND (reference sequence). J lost 4 bases, V lost 6 bases, and 6 bases had no gene match. The CDR3 is 15 residues long. This specimen consisted of peripheral blood, obtained before any cancer treatment. The V call is TRBV19, the J call TRBJ1-5; 10 bases are a match to TRBD1. This TCR was sampled from a woman aged 40 to 75 with stage I lung adenocarcinoma. This chain's CDR3 is CASSGRTGGNQPQHF. In nucleotides, the CDR3 is TGTGCCAGTAGCGGCCGGACAGGGGGTAATCAGCCCCAGCATTTT.